This T cell receptor beta chain was identified during a study of response to subunit inactivated influenza vaccine. The study's findings and limits: Authors suggested each seasonal influenza vaccination recruits few new T cells.

In regard to this clonotype: The antigen is not known.

Each CDR3 protein is one row after TCRdb ran MiXCR on the RT-PCR reads. The sample records about 780,000 distinct CDR3 sequences, approximately 17% being singletons. Trimming pared 0 bases from V and 5 bases from J, leaving 8 bases between. The CDR3 is 14 amino acids. The germline V gene has CDR1 SGHRS and CDR2 YFSETQ. The chain links TRBV5-1 to TRBJ2-2, with TRBD2 as a possible D gene (5 bases). This TCR was sampled from a man aged 50-59 years who received an inactivated influenza vaccine. Source: PBMCs from blood, taken 5 days after vaccination. CDR3 sequence: CASSLEPGTGELFF. CDR3 DNA sequence: TGCGCCAGCAGCTTGGAGCCGGGAACCGGGGAGCTGTTTTTT.